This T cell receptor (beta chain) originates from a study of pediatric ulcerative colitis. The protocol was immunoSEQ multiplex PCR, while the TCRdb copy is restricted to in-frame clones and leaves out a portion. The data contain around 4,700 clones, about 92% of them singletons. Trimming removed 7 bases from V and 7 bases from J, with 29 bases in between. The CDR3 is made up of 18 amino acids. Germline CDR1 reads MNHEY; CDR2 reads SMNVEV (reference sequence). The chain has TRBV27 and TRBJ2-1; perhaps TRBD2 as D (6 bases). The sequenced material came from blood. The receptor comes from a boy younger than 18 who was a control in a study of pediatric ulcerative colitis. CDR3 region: CASNPPSPISGIGNEQFF. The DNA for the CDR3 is TGTGCCAGCAATCCGCCCTCCCCGATTAGCGGAATAGGGAATGAGCAGTTCTTC.